Listed below are T cell receptor beta chains from one sample, sequenced in a study of blood T cell repertoires in COVID-19. Generated by immunoSEQ multiplex PCR, the TCRdb table keeps only in-frame clones and is missing some. This table has about 200,000 clones, 85% to 95% appearing once. Sequenced input: peripheral blood. These receptors came from a young man with COVID-19, enrolled during active disease. CDR3s include the opening cysteine and the closing phenylalanine or tryptophan. Each record gives: J gene, D gene, CDR3 length, clone size, V gene, CDR3 DNA, CDR3 protein. A D gene is named only where the DNA matches it firmly. Clone size, where shown, is once, few, many, or a class for clones that have expanded.

j_call: TRBJ1-5
d_call: NA
cdr3_length: 13
clone_size: NA
v_call: TRBV2
cdr3_nt: TGTGCCAGCATAGGGACAAGCAATCAGCCCCAGCATTTT
cdr3_aa: CASIGTSNQPQHF

j_call: TRBJ2-7
d_call: TRBD1
cdr3_length: 16
clone_size: NA
v_call: TRBV3-1/TRBV3-2
cdr3_nt: TGTGCCAGCAGCCAAGGCTCGGGACAGGGATCCCACGAGCAGTACTTC
cdr3_aa: CASSQGSGQGSHEQYF

j_call: TRBJ2-7
d_call: NA
cdr3_length: 13
clone_size: NA
v_call: TRBV20-1
cdr3_nt: TGCAGTGCTAATGACAGGCCTGCCCGCGAGCAGTACTTC
cdr3_aa: CSANDRPAREQYF

j_call: TRBJ2-3
d_call: TRBD1
cdr3_length: 18
clone_size: NA
v_call: TRBV5-1
cdr3_nt: TGCGCCAGCAGCTCGGGGACAGGGGATACCTTTAGCACAGATACGCAGTATTTT
cdr3_aa: CASSSGTGDTFSTDTQYF

j_call: TRBJ1-1
d_call: NA
cdr3_length: 13
clone_size: NA
v_call: TRBV27
cdr3_nt: TGTGCCAGCAGTTTATCGTTTCAGGGGAGAGCTTTCTTT
cdr3_aa: CASSLSFQGRAFF

j_call: TRBJ1-2
d_call: TRBD1
cdr3_length: 15
clone_size: NA
v_call: TRBV4-1
cdr3_nt: TGCGCCAGCAGCCGCCCTCAGGACAGGGGCTATGGCTACACCTTC
cdr3_aa: CASSRPQDRGYGYTF

j_call: TRBJ2-1
d_call: NA
cdr3_length: 15
clone_size: NA
v_call: TRBV11-2
cdr3_nt: TGTGCCAGCAGCTCCAATACAGGGATAAACAATGAGCAGTTCTTC
cdr3_aa: CASSSNTGINNEQFF

j_call: TRBJ2-2
d_call: NA
cdr3_length: 15
clone_size: once
v_call: TRBV28
cdr3_nt: TGTGCCAGCAAACAGGGTGGTTCAAACACCGGGGAGCTGTTTTTT
cdr3_aa: CASKQGGSNTGELFF

j_call: TRBJ2-5
d_call: NA
cdr3_length: 15
clone_size: NA
v_call: TRBV6-5
cdr3_nt: TGTGCCAGCAGTACCGGGACTGGGTGGACAGAGACCCAGTACTTC
cdr3_aa: CASSTGTGWTETQYF

j_call: TRBJ2-2
d_call: NA
cdr3_length: 14
clone_size: NA
v_call: TRBV5-1
cdr3_nt: TGCGCCAGCAGCGTTAACAGGGTCAACGGGGAGCTGTTTTTT
cdr3_aa: CASSVNRVNGELFF

j_call: TRBJ1-2
d_call: TRBD1
cdr3_length: 15
clone_size: NA
v_call: TRBV9
cdr3_nt: TGTGCCAGCAGCGCCCAGACAGGGGTTATTGATGGCTACACCTTC
cdr3_aa: CASSAQTGVIDGYTF

j_call: TRBJ1-1
d_call: TRBD1
cdr3_length: 14
clone_size: NA
v_call: TRBV5-4
cdr3_nt: TGTGCCAGCAGAATCGACAGGGGAAACACTGAAGCTTTCTTT
cdr3_aa: CASRIDRGNTEAFF

j_call: TRBJ2-3
d_call: TRBD1
cdr3_length: 16
clone_size: NA
v_call: TRBV5-4
cdr3_nt: TGTGCCAGCAGCCCGCGGGGGACAGGGAACACAGATACGCAGTATTTT
cdr3_aa: CASSPRGTGNTDTQYF

j_call: TRBJ1-4
d_call: NA
cdr3_length: 17
clone_size: once
v_call: TRBV7-9
cdr3_nt: TGTGCCAGCAGCTTAGCACGAAGTCCCGGTCGTGGTGAAAAACTGTTTTTT
cdr3_aa: CASSLARSPGRGEKLFF

j_call: TRBJ1-4
d_call: TRBD1
cdr3_length: 14
clone_size: NA
v_call: TRBV5-4
cdr3_nt: TGTGCCAGCAGGCGACAGGGGGCTAGTGAAAAACTGTTTTTT
cdr3_aa: CASRRQGASEKLFF

j_call: TRBJ2-7
d_call: TRBD1
cdr3_length: 16
clone_size: NA
v_call: TRBV7-9
cdr3_nt: TGTGCCAGCAGCTTAGCGACAGGGACCCTTTTCTACGAGCAGTACTTC
cdr3_aa: CASSLATGTLFYEQYF

j_call: TRBJ2-1
d_call: NA
cdr3_length: 16
clone_size: NA
v_call: TRBV3-1/TRBV3-2
cdr3_nt: TGTGCCAGCAGCCCGCCCGGGGTGAGCTCCTACAATGAGCAGTTCTTC
cdr3_aa: CASSPPGVSSYNEQFF

j_call: TRBJ1-5
d_call: NA
cdr3_length: 15
clone_size: NA
v_call: TRBV6-5
cdr3_nt: TGTGCCAGCAGTCGGGAGGGGAGGGGCAATCAGCCCCAGCATTTT
cdr3_aa: CASSREGRGNQPQHF

j_call: TRBJ1-3
d_call: TRBD1
cdr3_length: 21
clone_size: NA
v_call: TRBV3-1/TRBV3-2
cdr3_nt: TGTGCCAGCAGCCCTCACCTCTTGTACAGGGGCCACCAGAGCTCTGGAAACACCATATATTTT
cdr3_aa: CASSPHLLYRGHQSSGNTIYF

j_call: TRBJ2-5
d_call: NA
cdr3_length: 13
clone_size: NA
v_call: TRBV11-2
cdr3_nt: TGTGCCAGCAGCCCAGTGGGACTAGAGACCCAGTACTTC
cdr3_aa: CASSPVGLETQYF

j_call: TRBJ1-4
d_call: NA
cdr3_length: 16
clone_size: NA
v_call: TRBV5-1
cdr3_nt: TGCGCCAGCAGCTTGGTTGCGGGGCCGACGGAGAAAAAACTGTTTTTT
cdr3_aa: CASSLVAGPTEKKLFF

j_call: TRBJ2-1
d_call: TRBD2
cdr3_length: 16
clone_size: NA
v_call: TRBV2
cdr3_nt: TGTGCCAGCAGTGGGGATAGCGGGGGGCCGAGCAATGAGCAGTTCTTC
cdr3_aa: CASSGDSGGPSNEQFF